The entry below gives a single T cell receptor beta chain sequence along with its context. Its specificity is unknown. The data originate from a study of T-cell reconstitution after alpha-beta-depleted transplantation in children. General study points: Some patients' high day-60 TCRbeta diversity was traced to surviving recipient T cells and thymic progenitors. Counts and diversity of T cells one year after transplant came mostly from newly produced T cells.

The CDR3 consists of 17 residues. Germline V gene sequence: CDR1 SGHTA, CDR2 FQGTGA. Deletions cut 1 base from V and 8 bases from J, with 21 bases between. Molecular barcoding with unique molecular identifiers was used for the TCRbeta library. TCRdb independently ran MiXCR on the PCR reads; one entry per CDR3 protein. The table lists some 180,000 distinct CDR3 sequences, roughly 7.1% of them singletons. V usage is TRBV7-3 and J usage is TRBJ2-1; weak D call: TRBD2 (5 bases). The source of this sequence is a boy aged 2 to 9 with acute lymphoblastic leukemia, due to receive a stem cell transplant. The material was PBMCs, obtained before TCRalphabeta/CD19-depleted stem cell transplant. CDR3 bases: TGTGCCAGCAGCTTAAGGGTCGCGGGTGCTAGCCGGGATGAGCAGTTCTTC. Translated, it gives CASSLRVAGASRDEQFF.